This is a list of T cell receptor beta chains from one sample in a study of CD8 T cells in Susac syndrome. TCRdb itself ran the immunoSEQ multiplex PCR reads through MiXCR, one entry per CDR3 protein. Of some 160,000 distinct CDR3 sequences listed, about 95% are singletons. Input material: CD8+ T cells from PBMCs. Every receptor here comes from a human donor with multiple sclerosis. The CDR3 runs from the conserved cysteine through the conserved F or W. D genes are given only for firm matches. Not every row has a clone size; where given, it reads once, few, many or a size class.

CDR3nt	CDR3aa	abundance	j_gene	d_gene	v_gene
TGTGCCATCAGTGAGTTCGGGGGGGACCCGACAGATACGCAGTATTTT	CAISEFGGDPTDTQYF	NA	TRBJ2-3	TRBD2	TRBV10-3
TGTGCCAGCAGGGGACAGGGCGCGGTAGGATCCTACGAGCAGTACTTC	CASRGQGAVGSYEQYF	NA	TRBJ2-7	TRBD1	TRBV2
TGTGCCAGCAGCCAAGAGATGGCAAGGGAAGAGACCCAGTACTTC	CASSQEMAREETQYF	once	TRBJ2-5	NA	TRBV14
TGCAGTGCTAGACCGGCCCCGGTAGCGGGAGTCGGTGAGCAGTTCTTC	CSARPAPVAGVGEQFF	NA	TRBJ2-1	TRBD2	TRBV20-1
TGCGCCAGCTCGAAAGGGAGGGACTACGAGCAGTACTTC	CASSKGRDYEQYF	NA	TRBJ2-7	TRBD2	TRBV5-1
TGTGCCATCAGTGAGTCGGCGTTCTCCTACGAGCAGTACTTC	CAISESAFSYEQYF	NA	TRBJ2-7	NA	TRBV10-3
TGTGCCAGTTCCGGGACAGGGGACTATGGCTACACCTTC	CASSGTGDYGYTF	NA	TRBJ1-2	TRBD1	TRBV4-2
TGCAGTGCTAGACATCTCATACGGTGGAACACTGAAGCTTTCTTT	CSARHLIRWNTEAFF	NA	TRBJ1-1	NA	TRBV20-1
TGTGCCAGCAGCCAAGCCCTAGGCGGGAGGGCCAAGGATGAGCAGTTCTTC	CASSQALGGRAKDEQFF	NA	TRBJ2-1	TRBD2	TRBV3-1
TGTGCCAGCAGCTCGGGACTAGGCTACAATGAGCAGTTCTTC	CASSSGLGYNEQFF	NA	TRBJ2-1	TRBD2	TRBV7-3
TGTGCCAGCAGCCCAGCAGACTGGGGGGGAAATGAGCAGTTCTTC	CASSPADWGGNEQFF	NA	TRBJ2-1	TRBD2	TRBV13
TGTGCCAGCAGTGAGTCCCCTCGATTCTATGGCTACACCTTC	CASSESPRFYGYTF	NA	TRBJ1-2	NA	TRBV25-1
TGTGCCAGCAGTTGGACAGGGATCCCCTACGAGCAGTACTTC	CASSWTGIPYEQYF	NA	TRBJ2-7	TRBD1	TRBV27
TGCAGTGCTTGGAGCGGGGGGGCCTACGAGCAGTACTTC	CSAWSGGAYEQYF	NA	TRBJ2-7	TRBD2	TRBV20-1
TGTGCCACCTTAGGGGGACTAGCGGGAGGTGTAGATACGCAGTATTTT	CATLGGLAGGVDTQYF	NA	TRBJ2-3	TRBD2	TRBV27
TGTGCCAGCAGTTACTCAGGGGCAGGGGAGCATGGCTACACCTTC	CASSYSGAGEHGYTF	NA	TRBJ1-2	NA	TRBV6-6
TGTGCCAGCAGCCTAGGACTAGCGGGAGTTGGGGCCAACGTCCTGACTTTC	CASSLGLAGVGANVLTF	NA	TRBJ2-6	TRBD2	TRBV7-2
TGTGCTAGTGGTTGGCGGAGAGAAACCGGGGAGCTGTTTTTT	CASGWRRETGELFF	NA	TRBJ2-2	NA	TRBV12-5
TGTGCCAGCAGTTTTCGGAAAGTACAAGAGACCCAGTACTTC	CASSFRKVQETQYF	NA	TRBJ2-5	NA	TRBV12-3/TRBV12-4
TGTGCCAGCAAGAGCTGGGGCGAATACTATGGCTACACCTTC	CASKSWGEYYGYTF	NA	TRBJ1-2	NA	TRBV13
TGTGCCAGTAGACGACCTACAGACTACGAGCAGTACTTC	CASRRPTDYEQYF	NA	TRBJ2-7	NA	TRBV19
TGTGCCAGCAGTGACGAGGGCTCTGGGGCCAACGTCCTGACTTTC	CASSDEGSGANVLTF	NA	TRBJ2-6	NA	TRBV2
TGCAGTGCTAGTGGTGTCAGCCTGCCATGGGGCTACACCTTC	CSASGVSLPWGYTF	NA	TRBJ1-2	NA	TRBV20-1